Included here is one T cell receptor (beta chain) sequence, with context. Its antigen remains unknown. This sample stems from a study of blood T cells in healthy people across ages. Then a second PCR, running roughly 7 to 11 cycles, was carried out with a sample-barcoded 5' primer and a J-beta primer mix. Samples each returned at least 3 million CDR3-containing paired-end reads. TCRdb independently ran MiXCR on the 5' RACE reads; one entry per CDR3 protein. The sample lists 550,000 to 800,000 distinct CDR3 sequences; over 20% were seen once. Study results and caveats: Long-lived donors exceeded aged donors in naive CD4+ cells and diversity. Estimated diversity across one million T cells was deemed an underestimate. TCR beta diversity correlated strongly with naive T cell percentage.

V lost 7 bases, J lost 0 bases, and 21 bases lay in between. This CDR3 region has 18 residues. The germline V gene has CDR1 MNHEY and CDR2 SVGAGI. Material for sequencing was blood. V gene TRBV6-5 combines with J gene TRBJ2-2; maybe TRBD2 (6 bases). This receptor was taken from a man between 65 and 80 years old in good health. In DNA, the CDR3 is TGTGCCAGCACCCTTAGCGGACCCCAGACGTCGAACACCGGGGAGCTGTTTTTT. Its translation is CASTLSGPQTSNTGELFF.